The 8 T cell receptor beta chains below were found in one sample sequenced in a study of vaccination and CD4 T cells after COVID-19. Sequence data for DNA of cultured CD4+ T cells were generated by the Oncomine TCR Beta short-read assay. TCRdb fed the PCR reads into MiXCR, producing one record per CDR3 protein. The sample includes roughly 12,000 distinct CDR3 sequences, more than 55% of them seen just once. No antigen is known for these receptors. Treatment given: approximately 11-day PBMC culture with coronavirus spike peptide pools or control peptides (ViraFEST assay). Sequencing was done on a sample of CD4+ T cells from blood, cultured in vitro. The source is a human donor who had recovered from COVID-19.

This clonotype has more than one count but fewer than ten. V usage is TRBV20-1 and J usage is TRBJ2-3; possibly TRBD1 or TRBD2 for D (5 bases each). The CDR3 runs 16 residues. Deletions cut 6 bases from V and 2 bases from J, with 21 bases between. Germline V CDR1 and CDR2: DFQATT, SNEGSKA (reference sequence). CDR3 region: CSASLGRLDNTDTQYF. In DNA, the CDR3 is TGCAGTGCATCCCTAGGGAGACTGGACAACACAGATACGCAGTATTTT.

V gene TRBV12-3 or TRBV12-4 combines with J gene TRBJ2-7, with no clear D. Trimming cost V 3 bases and J 2 bases, with 5 bases left between them. CDR3 length: 12 amino acids. As DNA, the CDR3 is TGTGCCAGCAGTTTGTGGGCCTACGAGCAGTACTTC. This gives the protein CASSLWAYEQYF.

This clonotype appeared a single time. The chain uses TRBV5-1 and TRBJ2-4, with D perhaps matching TRBD1 (5 bases). Germline assignment: CDR1 SGHRS and CDR2 YFSETQ. The CDR3 is 15 residues long. Trimming took off 5 bases at V and 7 bases at J, with 19 bases between the two ends. The DNA for the CDR3 is TGCGCCAGCAGTGTTCAGTGGGGCTACGGGAACATTCAGTACTTC. Translation: CASSVQWGYGNIQYF.

By share, this clonotype counts as medium-sized. The gene calls are TRBV5-1 and TRBJ2-2; perhaps TRBD2 as D (6 bases). Looked up from germline, CDR1 is SGHRS and CDR2 is YFSETQ. The CDR3 contains 14 residues. V was pared by 2 bases and J by 2 bases, with 7 bases between. This CDR3 is CASSLGTNTGELFF. The CDR3 nucleotides are TGCGCCAGCAGCTTAGGGACTAACACCGGGGAGCTGTTTTTT.

J is TRBJ1-5 and V is TRBV20-1; D is undetermined. There are 12 residues in the CDR3. Germline V gene sequence: CDR1 DFQATT, CDR2 SNEGSKA (reference sequence). V lost 3 bases and J 4 bases, leaving 7 bases between the germline ends. The CDR3 nucleotides read TGCAGTGCTAGCCGGAATAATCAGCCCCAGCATTTT. It yields the protein CSASRNNQPQHF.

The rearrangement links TRBV7-2 to TRBJ2-7; TRBD2 aligns across 10 bases. Unmatched junction bases numbered 16, after V lost 5 bases and J lost 0 bases. This CDR3 comprises 19 residues. Germline V gene lookup returns CDR1 SGHTA and CDR2 FQGNSA. CDR3 nucleotides: TGTGCCAGCAGCCTCCGGGCCGGACCCCCTAGCGGGAGCTCCTACGAGCAGTACTTC. It translates to CASSLRAGPPSGSSYEQYF.

The rearrangement links TRBV24-1 to TRBJ2-5; D remains unclear. Germline CDR1 KGHDR, CDR2 SFDVKD. Trimming pared 0 bases from V and 0 bases from J, leaving 7 bases between. The CDR3 loop spans 15 amino acids. The CDR3 DNA reads TGTGCCACCAGTGATTTGCAAGGGTACCAAGAGACCCAGTACTTC. This codes for CATSDLQGYQETQYF.

The chain joins TRBV12-3 or TRBV12-4 to TRBJ1-5; D not resolved. V shed 6 bases and J shed 4 bases, with 16 bases lying between them. The CDR3 is 15 residues long. The CDR3 reads CASSYGRRMNQPQHF. The CDR3 nucleotides are TGTGCCAGCAGCTACGGACGGCGCATGAATCAGCCCCAGCATTTT.